Listed below are T cell receptor beta chains from one sample, sequenced in a study of OX40 agonist ivuxolimab in advanced cancers. The protocol was immunoSEQ multiplex PCR, while the TCRdb copy is restricted to in-frame clones and leaves out a portion. The profile shows roughly 80,000 clones, more than 85% of them singletons. The input for sequencing was CD4+ or CD8+ T cells sorted from blood, taken in a trial of the OX40 agonist ivuxolimab. These receptors were taken from an adult with an advanced solid tumor such as melanoma, head and neck, liver or kidney cancer. Each CDR3 is given with its conserved first and last residue. A D gene is named only where the DNA matches it firmly. Size is omitted from some rows. Given values are once, few, many or a class for expanded clones.

j_call clone_size d_call v_call cdr3_nt cdr3_aa
TRBJ1-2 once NA TRBV7-8 TGTGCCAGCAGTCAGAGCGGAGTGATATATGGCTACACCTTC CASSQSGVIYGYTF
TRBJ2-7 NA NA TRBV27 TGTGCCAGCAGTCTAGGCCCGAGGGGGGAAACCTACGAGCAGTACTTC CASSLGPRGETYEQYF
TRBJ2-3 NA NA TRBV4-3 TGCGCCAGCAGCCACCGAGCAGGACTTTCTGGAGATACGCAGTATTTT CASSHRAGLSGDTQYF
TRBJ2-7 NA NA TRBV15 TGTGCCACCGGGACTCCACCCGAGCAGTACTTC CATGTPPEQYF
TRBJ2-3 NA NA TRBV10-3 TGTGCCATCAGTGAGTGGGTGGAGTTGGGCACAGATACGCAGTATTTT CAISEWVELGTDTQYF
TRBJ2-1 NA TRBD1 TRBV11-2 TGTGCCAGCAGCCGAGGACAGGGTGAATTGTACAATGAGCAGTTCTTC CASSRGQGELYNEQFF
TRBJ2-7 NA TRBD2 TRBV9 TGTGCCAGCAGCGTAGATACTAGCGGGCTCTACGAGCAGTACTTC CASSVDTSGLYEQYF
TRBJ1-4 NA TRBD1 TRBV27 TGTGCCAGCAGTCCGAGACAGGGGCGCGCTGAAAAACTGTTTTTT CASSPRQGRAEKLFF
TRBJ2-7 NA NA TRBV9 TGTGCCAGCAGCAACCCACAGGGTGGGGAGTACGAGCAGTACTTC CASSNPQGGEYEQYF
TRBJ2-1 NA NA TRBV5-4 TGTGCCAGCAGCTTCCCCGGGACTGGCGTCAACAATGAGCAGTTCTTC CASSFPGTGVNNEQFF
TRBJ2-1 NA TRBD1 TRBV27 TGTGCCAGCAGTTTCTACGACAGGGGGCAAGAAGGTGAGCAGTTCTTC CASSFYDRGQEGEQFF
TRBJ1-1 NA NA TRBV16 TGTGCCAGCAGACCAGGGTGGAACACTGAAGCTTTCTTT CASRPGWNTEAFF
TRBJ1-2 NA NA TRBV4-1 TGCGCCAGCAGCCAAGATTCAGGGGACTATGGCTACACCTTC CASSQDSGDYGYTF
TRBJ2-2 NA TRBD2 TRBV9 TGTGCCAGCAGCGTAGTTCCTAGCGGGACGGGCGGGGAGCTGTTTTTT CASSVVPSGTGGELFF
TRBJ2-3 NA TRBD1 TRBV7-2 TGTGCCAGCAGCTCCCCCGGGACAGGGAGGCCAGATACGCAGTATTTT CASSSPGTGRPDTQYF
TRBJ2-7 once TRBD1 TRBV28 TGTGCCAGCAACCTACAGGGGGCGAGGTACGAGCAGTACTTC CASNLQGARYEQYF
TRBJ2-7 NA NA TRBV15 TGTGCCACCAGCAGAGCTAAGGCTACGGAGCAGTACTTC CATSRAKATEQYF
TRBJ2-1 NA TRBD2 TRBV13 TGTGCCAGCAGCTCGGGACTAGCGACCCTCAATGAGCAGTTCTTC CASSSGLATLNEQFF
TRBJ2-3 NA TRBD1 TRBV7-3 TGTGCCAGCAGCTTTCGGAGGACAGGGGCTGCAGATACGCAGTATTTT CASSFRRTGAADTQYF
TRBJ2-1 NA TRBD2 TRBV9 TGTGCCAGCAGCGTAGCCGGGACTAGCGCCTACAATGAGCAGTTCTTC CASSVAGTSAYNEQFF
TRBJ1-4 NA TRBD1 TRBV4-3 TGCGCCAGCAGCCAAGACGGGGGACAGGGGTTTAATGAAAAACTGTTTTTT CASSQDGGQGFNEKLFF
TRBJ1-6 NA NA TRBV27 TGTGCCAGCAGTTTAGGGGGGAGGTCACCCCTCCACTTT CASSLGGRSPLHF
TRBJ2-2 NA NA TRBV29-1 TGCAGCGTTGTTGGCGGCGGGGAGCTGTTTTTT CSVVGGGELFF
TRBJ2-3 NA NA TRBV9 TGTGCCAGCAGCCTCGGTTTCGGGAGACCTAAAAGGGACACAGATACGCAGTATTTT CASSLGFGRPKRDTDTQYF
TRBJ2-1 NA NA TRBV9 TGTGCCAGCAGCGTAGATGGGGGGGCCTCTCGAGGCGAGCAGTTCTTC CASSVDGGASRGEQFF
TRBJ2-2 NA TRBD2 TRBV9 TGTGCCAGCAGCGATCCGGGACTAGCGGGGGCGAACACCGGGGAGCTGTTTTTT CASSDPGLAGANTGELFF
TRBJ2-5 NA NA TRBV9 TGTGCCAGCAGCGTAGACAGAGACCAAGAGACCCAGTACTTC CASSVDRDQETQYF
TRBJ2-7 NA TRBD2 TRBV7-2 TGTGCCAGCAGCTTAGCTCTGGGACTAGCGGGGGGGCCCAGGGAGCAGTACTTC CASSLALGLAGGPREQYF
TRBJ2-1 NA TRBD2 TRBV11-3 TGTGCCAGCAGCTTAAGCGGGGATGAGCAGTTCTTC CASSLSGDEQFF
TRBJ1-2 NA TRBD1 TRBV4-1 TGCGCCAGCAGCCAAGATGACAGGGCCCCCCCCTACTACTATGGCTACACCTTC CASSQDDRAPPYYYGYTF
TRBJ1-2 NA TRBD1 TRBV5-6 TGTGCCAGCAGCGTCGGGACAGCTGATGGCTACACCTTC CASSVGTADGYTF
TRBJ2-5 NA TRBD2 TRBV18 TGTGCCAGCTCACCACCAGCGGGGGGGACCCAGTACTTC CASSPPAGGTQYF
TRBJ2-7 NA TRBD1 TRBV5-1 TGCGCCAGCAGCACCTGGACAGGGGGCACGGGGGAGCAGTACTTC CASSTWTGGTGEQYF
TRBJ1-2 NA TRBD1 TRBV5-1 TGCGCCAGCAGCTTGGGGGCCCCCGGGACAGCGAACTACTATGGCTACACCTTC CASSLGAPGTANYYGYTF
TRBJ1-5 NA TRBD1 TRBV13 TGTGCCAGCAGCTATGGGACAGGGGTAAATCAGCCCCAGCATTTT CASSYGTGVNQPQHF
TRBJ1-1 NA NA TRBV15 TGTGCCACCAGCAGCCGTAGGGGTGACACTGAAGCTTTCTTT CATSSRRGDTEAFF
TRBJ2-1 NA NA TRBV6-5 TGTGCCAGCAGTCCGGGACAAACCTCCTACAATGAGCAGTTCTTC CASSPGQTSYNEQFF
TRBJ2-6 NA NA TRBV10-3 TGTGCCATCAGTGGGGGCTCTGGGGCCAACGTCCTGACTTTC CAISGGSGANVLTF
TRBJ2-7 NA TRBD2 TRBV27 TGTGCCAGCAGTTTACGGGGTTCCGGAGCGGGAGAATTAAGGTACGAGCAGTACTTC CASSLRGSGAGELRYEQYF
TRBJ1-5 NA TRBD1 TRBV19 TGTGCCAGTACCCCGCGACAGGGTGGGAATCAGCCCCAGCATTTT CASTPRQGGNQPQHF
TRBJ1-1 NA TRBD1 TRBV9 TGTGCCAGCAGCTCCAACTGGGACAGGGGGCACACTGAAGCTTTCTTT CASSSNWDRGHTEAFF
TRBJ2-1 NA NA TRBV30 TGTGCCTGGAGTGCTTCCTACAATGAGCAGTTCTTC CAWSASYNEQFF
TRBJ1-6 NA NA TRBV6-1 TGTGCCAGCAGGGATAATCAGGGAGTCGGTTCACCCCTCCACTTT CASRDNQGVGSPLHF
TRBJ1-1 NA TRBD1 TRBV7-2 TGTGCCAGCAGCTTAGGAGGCAGGGGGTTTGAAGCTTTCTTT CASSLGGRGFEAFF
TRBJ1-2 once NA TRBV28 TGTGCCAGCAGTCCCCGGACAGCGACTAACTATGGCTACACCTTC CASSPRTATNYGYTF
TRBJ2-3 NA NA TRBV27 TGTGCCAGCAGTTTCCTACGCACAGATACGCAGTATTTT CASSFLRTDTQYF
TRBJ2-7 NA TRBD1 TRBV7-9 TGTGCCAGCAGCCGGGACAGGGGAGAATACGAGCAGTACTTC CASSRDRGEYEQYF
TRBJ1-2 NA NA TRBV4-1 TGCGCCAGCAGCCAAGAACAGTCTGGCGGCTACACCTTC CASSQEQSGGYTF